The clone carrying this T cell receptor (beta chain) was detected many times. The antigen remains unidentified. V shed 6 bases, J shed 6 bases, and the junction held 12 bases outside the gene matches. This CDR3 contains 16 residues. CDR1 and CDR2 (germline): MNHNY, SVGAGI (reference sequence). Cyclophosphamide on days +3 and +4 followed busulfan-fludarabine conditioning and a marrow graft. These data are taken from a study of T cells after posttransplantation cyclophosphamide. Study results and caveats: Skin or GI-infiltrating T cells shared few TRB sequences with blood. Donor-recipient repertoire similarity was low at 1-2 months, rising over year one. After PTCy, TRB diversity resembled that of CNI/methotrexate controls.

The table came from immunoSEQ multiplex PCR; TCRdb's copy has only in-frame clones and leaves some out. This sample comprises about 14,000 clones, none seen once only. The sample here was PBMCs, taken more than 950 days after allogeneic stem cell transplant with posttransplant cyclophosphamide. This clonotype was obtained from a female patient aged 40-50 years who received an allogeneic stem cell transplant from a related donor, was CMV-positive, and had no GVHD. Some T cells may originate from the graft donor. This chain connects TRBV6-6 to TRBJ1-4, with 8 bases fitting TRBD1. CDR3 amino acids: CASRDPLRGQYEKLFF. As DNA, the CDR3 is TGTGCCAGCAGGGACCCTCTCAGGGGGCAGTATGAAAAACTGTTTTTT.